A selection of T cell receptor beta chains follows, all from one sample in a study of radiation and T cells in renal cell carcinoma. Sequenced by immunoSEQ multiplex PCR; TCRdb stores in-frame clones only, minus some. The profile shows 150,000 or so clones, less than 85% of them singletons. The input for sequencing was blood, taken from a patient whose treatment included radiotherapy and nephrectomy. The receptors derive from a woman in her 50s with renal cell carcinoma. CDR3s include the opening cysteine and the closing phenylalanine or tryptophan. D genes are given only for firm matches. A clone size is listed for some rows: how often the clone was seen (once, few, many), or a class if it is expanded.

V gene	CDR3 length	clone size	D gene	J gene	CDR3 protein	CDR3 DNA
TRBV14	13	once	NA	TRBJ2-7	CANPDEGSYEQYF	TGTGCCAACCCCGACGAGGGCTCCTACGAGCAGTACTTC
TRBV19	15	NA	TRBD1	TRBJ2-3	CASTTSQGVADTQYF	TGTGCCAGTACGACATCACAGGGGGTAGCAGATACGCAGTATTTT
TRBV6-5	16	NA	TRBD2	TRBJ2-1	CASSYRTSGAGDEQFF	TGTGCCAGCAGTTACCGGACTAGCGGGGCCGGGGATGAGCAGTTCTTC
TRBV5-4	16	NA	NA	TRBJ2-2	CASSSSQKRDTGELFF	TGTGCCAGCAGCTCATCACAGAAGCGGGACACCGGGGAGCTGTTTTTT
TRBV2	11	NA	NA	TRBJ2-7	CATQETDEQYF	TGTGCCACCCAAGAAACTGACGAGCAGTACTTC
TRBV7-2	14	NA	TRBD1	TRBJ1-5	CASSFGTADQPQHF	TGTGCCAGCAGCTTTGGGACAGCAGATCAGCCCCAGCATTTT
TRBV25-1	14	NA	NA	TRBJ1-1	CASSDPGPRGEAFF	TGTGCCAGCAGTGACCCCGGCCCGAGGGGTGAAGCTTTCTTT
TRBV5-6	15	NA	NA	TRBJ2-7	CASSLSAGSSYEQYF	TGTGCCAGCAGCTTGTCCGCAGGAAGCTCCTACGAGCAGTACTTC
TRBV5-1	16	NA	TRBD1	TRBJ2-6	CASSQGVLSGANVLTF	TGCGCCAGCAGCCAGGGGGTACTCTCTGGGGCCAACGTCCTGACTTTC
TRBV11-1	16	NA	NA	TRBJ2-1	CASSGTLHSEFGIQFF	TGTGCCAGCAGCGGCACCTTGCACTCGGAGTTCGGGATCCAGTTCTTC
TRBV30	15	once	NA	TRBJ1-3	CAWTPLGSIGNTIYF	TGTGCCTGGACCCCCCTCGGTTCCATCGGAAACACCATATATTTT
TRBV6-1	11	NA	NA	TRBJ2-7	CASSAYYEQYF	TGTGCCAGCAGTGCCTACTACGAGCAGTACTTC
TRBV5-3	16	once	NA	TRBJ2-2	CARSLIGEWNTGELFF	TGTGCCAGAAGCTTGATAGGGGAGTGGAACACCGGGGAGCTGTTTTTT
TRBV7-9	18	once	NA	TRBJ2-2	CASRPGTGRAGGPSELFF	TGTGCCAGCAGGCCCGGGACAGGGAGAGCGGGAGGGCCGTCGGAGCTGTTTTTT
TRBV7-6	14	NA	TRBD1	TRBJ2-7	CASSWGDRGLEQYF	TGTGCCAGCAGCTGGGGAGACAGGGGGCTCGAGCAGTACTTC
TRBV14	12	NA	NA	TRBJ2-5	CASSQWGETQYF	TGTGCCAGCAGCCAATGGGGGGAGACCCAGTACTTC
TRBV19	15	NA	NA	TRBJ2-6	CASSITVTGANVLTF	TGTGCCAGTAGTATAACAGTGACTGGGGCCAACGTCCTGACTTTC
TRBV9	16	NA	NA	TRBJ1-1	CASSVEKDSLNTEAFF	TGTGCCAGCAGCGTGGAAAAGGACAGCCTGAACACTGAAGCTTTCTTT
TRBV7-2	13	few	NA	TRBJ2-7	CASRLGGDYEQYF	TGTGCCAGCCGGCTGGGTGGCGACTACGAGCAGTACTTC
TRBV7-2	16	NA	NA	TRBJ2-3	CASSLVAGLSTDTQYF	TGTGCCAGCAGCTTAGTGGCGGGGCTGAGCACAGATACGCAGTATTTT
TRBV4-1	15	NA	NA	TRBJ2-7	CASSQVGGFSYEQYF	TGCGCCAGCAGCCAAGTAGGCGGATTCTCCTACGAGCAGTACTTC
TRBV25-1	15	NA	NA	TRBJ1-2	CASSESGGSKRGYTF	TGTGCCAGCAGTGAATCAGGCGGCTCCAAGAGAGGCTACACCTTC
TRBV6-5	14	once	TRBD1	TRBJ2-5	CASSAGTGLETQYF	TGTGCCAGCAGTGCCGGGACAGGGTTAGAGACCCAGTACTTC
TRBV27	12	NA	NA	TRBJ1-6	CASSLGNSPLHF	TGTGCCAGCAGTTTAGGGAATTCACCCCTCCACTTT
TRBV28	13	NA	NA	TRBJ2-7	CASKRDGTYEQYF	TGTGCCAGCAAGAGGGACGGGACCTACGAGCAGTACTTC
TRBV4-3	15	once	NA	TRBJ2-5	CASSQSRRGLGPQYF	TGCGCCAGCAGCCAATCTCGAAGGGGGTTGGGGCCCCAGTACTTC
TRBV7-9	14	NA	NA	TRBJ1-1	CASSPRNLDTEAFF	TGTGCCAGCAGCCCCCGAAATTTGGACACTGAAGCTTTCTTT
TRBV5-1	16	NA	NA	TRBJ2-3	CASSHDGPGRTDTQYF	TGCGCCAGCAGTCATGACGGACCTGGTCGCACAGATACGCAGTATTTT
TRBV6-5	15	NA	TRBD1	TRBJ1-4	CASSYGTATNEKLFF	TGTGCCAGCAGTTATGGGACAGCAACTAATGAAAAACTGTTTTTT
TRBV9	13	NA	NA	TRBJ1-1	CASSVDGRSEAFF	TGTGCCAGCAGCGTAGACGGAAGATCTGAAGCTTTCTTT
TRBV5-5	13	once	NA	TRBJ1-2	CASSLLQPYGYTF	TGTGCCAGCAGCTTGCTTCAACCTTATGGCTACACCTTC
TRBV5-1	15	NA	TRBD2	TRBJ2-1	CASSTLAGSYNEQFF	TGCGCCAGCAGCACACTAGCGGGGTCCTACAATGAGCAGTTCTTC
TRBV6-5	14	NA	NA	TRBJ1-6	CASSRPMNNSPLHF	TGTGCCAGCAGTCGACCCATGAATAATTCACCCCTCCACTTT
TRBV30	13	NA	NA	TRBJ1-1	CAWSVNRVTEAFF	TGTGCCTGGAGTGTAAACAGGGTAACTGAAGCTTTCTTT
TRBV5-4	14	NA	TRBD2	TRBJ2-1	CASSGTSEINEQFF	TGTGCCAGCAGCGGGACTAGCGAGATAAATGAGCAGTTCTTC
TRBV5-6	13	NA	TRBD1	TRBJ2-7	CASSSGQTYEQYF	TGTGCCAGCAGCTCGGGACAGACCTACGAGCAGTACTTC
TRBV6-4	14	NA	TRBD1	TRBJ1-4	CASSETRGHEKLFF	TGTGCCAGCAGTGAGACGAGGGGGCATGAAAAACTGTTTTTT
TRBV19	13	NA	TRBD1	TRBJ2-7	CASSRQGASEQYF	TGTGCCAGTAGTAGACAGGGGGCGTCCGAGCAGTACTTC
TRBV9	16	NA	NA	TRBJ2-2	CASSPIDGGNSGELFF	TGTGCCAGCAGCCCGATAGACGGCGGGAACTCCGGGGAGCTGTTTTTT
TRBV6-5	12	NA	NA	TRBJ1-1	CASTSPNTEAFF	TGTGCCAGCACCAGTCCGAACACTGAAGCTTTCTTT
TRBV6-5	11	NA	NA	TRBJ2-1	CASSNGGHWFF	TGTGCCAGCAGCAACGGCGGACATTGGTTCTTC
TRBV5-4	15	NA	TRBD2	TRBJ2-2	CASSLGGGNTGELFF	TGTGCCAGCAGCTTGGGCGGGGGGAACACCGGGGAGCTGTTTTTT
TRBV4-1	12	NA	NA	TRBJ2-6	CASSRTGYVLTF	TGCGCCAGCAGCCGAACAGGGTACGTCCTGACTTTC
TRBV9	15	NA	TRBD2	TRBJ2-1	CASSVSGKLIDEQFF	TGTGCCAGCAGCGTTAGCGGGAAGTTGATAGATGAGCAGTTCTTC
TRBV6-1	16	NA	NA	TRBJ2-2	CASSESGGTISGELFF	TGTGCCAGCAGCGAAAGTGGGGGGACGATTTCCGGGGAGCTGTTTTTT
TRBV10-2	14	NA	NA	TRBJ2-7	CASIAGRGDYEQYF	TGCGCCAGCATAGCCGGCAGGGGAGATTACGAGCAGTACTTC
TRBV4-1	16	NA	NA	TRBJ2-1	CASSQDEAGDGNEQFF	TGCGCCAGCAGCCAAGATGAGGCAGGGGACGGAAATGAGCAGTTCTTC